The following is a TCR beta chain sequence with its context. Antigen specificity is unknown. V lost 10 bases and J lost 5, with 18 bases in between. The CDR3 extends over 14 amino acids. Germline CDR1 reads MNHNS; CDR2 reads SASEGT. This record belongs to a study of a mutant IDH1 vaccine in newly diagnosed glioma. Time point meaning: week 23, last vaccination. Each dose of the vaccine consisted of 300 ug of mutant IDH1 20-mer peptide, with topical imiquimod. Tumors from donors were new WHO grade 3 or 4 IDH1-mutant astrocytomas with ATRX loss. Some clones are missing from TCRdb's copy, which holds only in-frame ones; the method was immunoSEQ multiplex PCR. The sample holds 65,000 or so clones; 70% to 90% are singletons and the top ten take approximately 4.3%.

The material sequenced was PBMCs, taken from a glioma patient whose treatment included an IDH1 peptide vaccine. The rearrangement uses TRBV6-1 and TRBJ1-3, with a tentative D call TRBD1 (6 bases). This TCR derives from a man aged 25 to 40 with glioma. CDR3 coding DNA: TGTGCCATTCTAGGGGGGTTTACCAGAAACACCATATATTTT. It translates to CAILGGFTRNTIYF.